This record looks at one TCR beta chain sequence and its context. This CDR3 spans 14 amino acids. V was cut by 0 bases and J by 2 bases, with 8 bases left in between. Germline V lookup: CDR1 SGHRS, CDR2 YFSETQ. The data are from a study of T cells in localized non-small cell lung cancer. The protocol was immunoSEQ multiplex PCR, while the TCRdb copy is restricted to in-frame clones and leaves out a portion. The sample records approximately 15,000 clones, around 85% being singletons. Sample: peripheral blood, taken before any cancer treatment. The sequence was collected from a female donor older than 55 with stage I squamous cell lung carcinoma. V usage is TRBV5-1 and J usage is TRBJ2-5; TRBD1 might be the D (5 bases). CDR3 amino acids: CASSLGQTQETQYF. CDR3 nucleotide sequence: TGCGCCAGCAGCTTGGGACAGACTCAAGAGACCCAGTACTTC.